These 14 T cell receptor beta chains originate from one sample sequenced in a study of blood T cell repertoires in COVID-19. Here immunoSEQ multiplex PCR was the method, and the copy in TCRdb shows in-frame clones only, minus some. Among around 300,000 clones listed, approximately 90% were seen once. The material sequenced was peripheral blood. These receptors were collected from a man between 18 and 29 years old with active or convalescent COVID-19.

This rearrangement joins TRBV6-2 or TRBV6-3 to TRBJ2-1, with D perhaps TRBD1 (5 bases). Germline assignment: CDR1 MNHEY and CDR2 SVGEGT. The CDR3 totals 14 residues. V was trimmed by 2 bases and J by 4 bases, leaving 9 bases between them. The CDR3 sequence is CASSYGQGYNEQFF. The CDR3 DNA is TGTGCCAGCAGTTACGGACAAGGTTACAATGAGCAGTTCTTC.

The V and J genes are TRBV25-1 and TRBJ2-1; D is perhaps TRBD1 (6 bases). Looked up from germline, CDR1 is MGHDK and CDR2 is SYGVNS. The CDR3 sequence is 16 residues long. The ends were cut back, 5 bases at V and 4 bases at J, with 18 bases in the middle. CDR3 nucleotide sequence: TGTGCCAGCAGTAGGTCCGCTGCCAGGGGATACAATGAGCAGTTCTTC. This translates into CASSRSAARGYNEQFF.

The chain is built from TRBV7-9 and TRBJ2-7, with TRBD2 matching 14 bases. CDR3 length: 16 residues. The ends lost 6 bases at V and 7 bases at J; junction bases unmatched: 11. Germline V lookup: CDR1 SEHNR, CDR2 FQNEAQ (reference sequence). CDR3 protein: CASSLDPGLAGVEQYF. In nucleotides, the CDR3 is TGTGCCAGCAGTCTCGACCCGGGACTAGCGGGAGTAGAGCAGTACTTC.

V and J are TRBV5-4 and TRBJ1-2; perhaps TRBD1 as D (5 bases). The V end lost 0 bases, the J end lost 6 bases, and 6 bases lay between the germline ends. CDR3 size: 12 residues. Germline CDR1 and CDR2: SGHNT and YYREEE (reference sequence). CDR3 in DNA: TGTGCCAGCAGCTTGGACAGGAATGGCTACACCTTC. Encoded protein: CASSLDRNGYTF.

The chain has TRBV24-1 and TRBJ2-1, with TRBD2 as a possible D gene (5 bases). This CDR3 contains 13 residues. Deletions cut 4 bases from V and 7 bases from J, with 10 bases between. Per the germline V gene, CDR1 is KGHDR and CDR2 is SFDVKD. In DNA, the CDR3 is TGTGCCACCAGTGACCGGACTGGGAATGAGCAGTTCTTC. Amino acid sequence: CATSDRTGNEQFF.

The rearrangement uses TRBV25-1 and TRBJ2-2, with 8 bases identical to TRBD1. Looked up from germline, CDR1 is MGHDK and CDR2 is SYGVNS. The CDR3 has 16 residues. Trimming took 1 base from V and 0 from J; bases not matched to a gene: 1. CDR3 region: CASSELTGANTGELFF. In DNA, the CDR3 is TGTGCCAGCAGTGAATTGACAGGGGCGAACACCGGGGAGCTGTTTTTT.

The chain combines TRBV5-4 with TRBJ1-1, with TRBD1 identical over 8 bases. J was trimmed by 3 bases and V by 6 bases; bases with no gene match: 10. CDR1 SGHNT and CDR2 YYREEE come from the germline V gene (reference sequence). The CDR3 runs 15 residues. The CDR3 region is CASKRQGLMYTEAFF. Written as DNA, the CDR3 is TGTGCCAGCAAAAGACAGGGGTTGATGTACACTGAAGCTTTCTTT. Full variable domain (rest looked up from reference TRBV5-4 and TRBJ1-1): ETGVTQSPTHLIKTRGQQVTLRCSSQSGHNTVSWYQQALGQGPQFIFQYYREEENGRGNFPPRFSGLQFPNYSSELNVNALELDDSALYLCASKRQGLMYTEAFFGQGTRLTVV.

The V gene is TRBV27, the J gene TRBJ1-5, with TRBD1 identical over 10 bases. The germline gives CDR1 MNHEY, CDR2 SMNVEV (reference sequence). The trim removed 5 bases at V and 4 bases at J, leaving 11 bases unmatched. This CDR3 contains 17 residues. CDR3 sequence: CASSPSRDRGRNQPQHF. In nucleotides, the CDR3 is TGTGCCAGCAGTCCCTCCCGGGACAGGGGTCGAAATCAGCCCCAGCATTTT.

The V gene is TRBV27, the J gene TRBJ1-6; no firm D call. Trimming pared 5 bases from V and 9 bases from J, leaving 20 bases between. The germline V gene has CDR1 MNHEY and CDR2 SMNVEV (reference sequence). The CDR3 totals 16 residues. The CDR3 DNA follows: TGTGCCAGCAGTCTAATCTTCCGGGAGTCAAGTTCACCCCTCCACTTT. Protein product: CASSLIFRESSSPLHF.

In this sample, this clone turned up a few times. In DNA form, the CDR3 reads TGCGCCAGCAGCTTTGGGCAGGGCACTGAAGCTTTCTTT. Translation gives CASSFGQGTEAFF. The chain links TRBV5-1 to TRBJ1-1; weak D call: TRBD1 (5 bases). Between the trimmed V and J ends, which lost 2 bases and 4 bases, there was a span of 9 bases. Per germline, CDR1 SGHRS and CDR2 YFSETQ. The CDR3 runs to 13 residues.

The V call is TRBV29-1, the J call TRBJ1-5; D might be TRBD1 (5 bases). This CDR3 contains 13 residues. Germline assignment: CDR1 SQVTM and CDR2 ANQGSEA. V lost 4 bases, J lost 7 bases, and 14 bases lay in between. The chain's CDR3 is CSVGEGDSQPQHF. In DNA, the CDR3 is TGCAGCGTTGGTGAAGGGGATAGCCAGCCCCAGCATTTT.

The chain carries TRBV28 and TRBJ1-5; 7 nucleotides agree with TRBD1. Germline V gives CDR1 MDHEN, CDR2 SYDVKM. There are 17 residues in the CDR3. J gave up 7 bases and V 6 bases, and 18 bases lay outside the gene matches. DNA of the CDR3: TGTGCCAGCAGCAACGGGGCCCTGACAGGGCGGGGACAGCCCCAGCATTTT. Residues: CASSNGALTGRGQPQHF.

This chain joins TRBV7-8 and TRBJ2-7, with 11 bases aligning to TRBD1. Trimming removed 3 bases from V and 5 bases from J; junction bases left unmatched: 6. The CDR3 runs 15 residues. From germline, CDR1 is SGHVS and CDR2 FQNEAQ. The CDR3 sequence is CASSFYGQGADEQYF. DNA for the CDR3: TGTGCCAGCAGCTTTTATGGACAGGGGGCCGACGAGCAGTACTTC.

This CDR3 is CASRPTSGKSDTQYF. The CDR3 DNA is TGTGCCAGTAGACCGACTAGCGGGAAGTCAGATACGCAGTATTTT. The J gene is TRBJ2-3, the V gene TRBV19; TRBD2 agrees at 11 bases. Trimming took 6 bases from V and 4 from J; bases not matched to a gene: 6. This CDR3 region has 15 residues. CDR1 LNHDA and CDR2 SQIVND come from the germline V gene (reference sequence).